This T cell receptor beta chain is from a study of cytomegalovirus exposure and HLA in healthy donors. Assay: immunoSEQ multiplex PCR; the TCRdb copy retains only in-frame clones and omits some. The sample carries around 190,000 clones, about 81% recorded once. Germline V gene lookup returns CDR1 MDHEN and CDR2 SYDVKM. The V and J ends lost 4 bases and 4 bases, in that order; junction bases with no gene match: 8. This CDR3 contains 15 residues. This receptor was taken from a woman aged 30 to 39 in good health and CMV-seronegative. This chain uses TRBV28 with TRBJ1-2, with TRBD1 matching 8 bases. Specimen: PBMCs. CDR3 protein: CASSSGTGFSYGYTF. In DNA, the CDR3 is TGTGCCAGCAGTTCGGGGACAGGATTTAGCTATGGCTACACCTTC.